This is a list of T cell receptor beta chains from one sample in a study of blood T cells in healthy people across ages. MiXCR, run by TCRdb on the 5' RACE reads, gives a single entry per CDR3 protein. The table lists around 1,000,000 distinct CDR3 sequences, 35% to 40% of them singletons. The sequencing input was blood. The receptors stem from a man aged 18 to 30 in good health. Each CDR3 is given with its conserved first and last residue. D genes are given only for firm matches. Rows give clone size only sometimes, using once, few, many, or a class for an expanded clone.

j_gene | v_gene | abundance | d_gene | CDR3nt | CDR3aa
TRBJ2-1 | TRBV19 | few | TRBD1 | TGTGCCAGTAGTACGCGGACAGGGCCCTACAATGAGCAGTTCTTC | CASSTRTGPYNEQFF
TRBJ2-3 | TRBV9 | once | . | TGTGCCAGCAGCGTAGGAGACCCGTCACTCGCGAGCACAGATACGCAGTATTTT | CASSVGDPSLASTDTQYF
TRBJ1-2 | TRBV9 | . | . | TGTGCCAGCAGCGGACACAGGGACTATGGCTACACCTTC | CASSGHRDYGYTF
TRBJ1-2 | TRBV10-3 | many | . | TGTGCCATCAGTGGAGAACAGTCTAACTATGGCTACACCTTC | CAISGEQSNYGYTF
TRBJ1-2 | TRBV5-6 | . | TRBD1 | TGTGCCAGCAGCCCCCTGTTGAGGGGGCAAACCACCTATGGCTACACCTTC | CASSPLLRGQTTYGYTF
TRBJ2-6 | TRBV4-3 | . | TRBD1 | TGCGCCAGCAGCCAAGGGTCAGGGGGTTCTGGGGCCAACGTCCTGACTTTC | CASSQGSGGSGANVLTF
TRBJ2-7 | TRBV2 | . | TRBD1 | TGTGCCAGCAGTGACACGGGACAGGGCTCCTACGAGCAGTACTTC | CASSDTGQGSYEQYF
TRBJ2-5 | TRBV28 | many | . | TGTGCCAGCAGTCTGTGGGGACGGGAGACCCAGTACTTC | CASSLWGRETQYF
TRBJ1-1 | TRBV10-3 | few | . | TGTGCCATCAAAGAGGGGGACACTGAAGCTTTCTTT | CAIKEGDTEAFF
TRBJ2-7 | TRBV7-2 | . | TRBD2 | TGTGCCAGCAGCGTTAAGGGGAGGGGCAATGAGCAGTACTTC | CASSVKGRGNEQYF
TRBJ1-6 | TRBV9 | . | . | TGTGCCAGCAGCGTAGACAATTCACCCCCCCACTTT | CASSVDNSPPHF
TRBJ1-4 | TRBV4-3 | . | . | TGCGCCAGCAGCCAAGATAGAAGGTTTAATGAAAAACTGTTTTTT | CASSQDRRFNEKLFF
TRBJ1-5 | TRBV27 | . | . | TGTCCCAGCAGTGGGGGCAGGACAAATCAGCCCCAGCATTTT | CPSSGGRTNQPQHF
TRBJ1-2 | TRBV28 | . | . | TGTGCCAGCAGTGGATCCCAGGGCACGCGCTATGGCTACACCTTC | CASSGSQGTRYGYTF
TRBJ1-5 | TRBV11-2 | few | . | TGTGCCAGCAGCTCATTAAGAGGACGGCGCAATCAGCCCCAGCATTTT | CASSSLRGRRNQPQHF
TRBJ2-4 | TRBV29-1 | . | . | TGCAGCGTTGTCCCGGAGGGGGTAGCCAAAAACATTCAGTACTTC | CSVVPEGVAKNIQYF
TRBJ2-3 | TRBV20-1 | many | . | TGCAGTGCTAGGGGGCCAAGCACAGATACGCAGTATTTT | CSARGPSTDTQYF
TRBJ2-1 | TRBV20-1 | few | TRBD2 | TGCAGTGCTAGTTGGGCTAGCGGGCCAGACCATTCAGATAACTCCTACAATGAGCAGTTCTTC | CSASWASGPDHSDNSYNEQFF
TRBJ2-1 | TRBV7-2 | . | TRBD1 | TGTGCCAGCAGCCCTCACACGGGACAGGGAACCTACAATGAGCAGTTCTTC | CASSPHTGQGTYNEQFF
TRBJ1-5 | TRBV12-3/TRBV12-4 | many | . | TGTGCCAGCAGTCAGGGAGACAATCAGCCCCAGCATTTT | CASSQGDNQPQHF
TRBJ1-2 | TRBV2 | few | . | TGTGCCAGCAGTGACGCAGGGGCGCTTGATGGCTACACCTTC | CASSDAGALDGYTF
TRBJ2-5 | TRBV4-3 | . | TRBD2 | TGCGCCAGCAGCCAATTACTAGCGGGGATGGAGACCCAGTACTTC | CASSQLLAGMETQYF
TRBJ2-5 | TRBV11-3 | . | . | TGTGCCAGCAGCCCCGGAGGGGGACAGCAAGAGACCCAGTACTTC | CASSPGGGQQETQYF
TRBJ2-1 | TRBV12-5 | . | . | TGTGCTAGTGGTCTCAGGGGTCATGAGCAGTTCTTC | CASGLRGHEQFF
TRBJ2-5 | TRBV7-3 | . | TRBD2 | TGTGCCAGCAGCATAGGGACTAGCGGCCCTTACTACAATGAGCAGTACTTC | CASSIGTSGPYYNEQYF
TRBJ2-3 | TRBV7-3 | few | . | TGTGCCAGCAGCTTAGGGTACAGGGGCACAGATACGCAGTATTTT | CASSLGYRGTDTQYF
TRBJ1-1 | TRBV14 | . | . | TGTGCCAGCAGGCTGGGGCAAGGATACACTGAAACTTTCTTT | CASRLGQGYTETFF
TRBJ1-1 | TRBV7-9 | few | . | TGTGCCAGCAGCCAAGTGGGGGGCTTGTACACTGAAGCTTTCTTT | CASSQVGGLYTEAFF
TRBJ1-2 | TRBV4-3 | . | . | TGCGCCAGCAGCCAAGATATAGTGGGGAGTGACTATGGCTACACCTTC | CASSQDIVGSDYGYTF
TRBJ1-4 | TRBV12-3/TRBV12-4 | . | . | TGTGCCAGCAGTCTCCCGCCCAGAGGGGAAAAACTGTTTTTT | CASSLPPRGEKLFF
TRBJ1-1 | TRBV12-3/TRBV12-4 | few | . | TGTGCCAGCAGTCCGGACCCGGTGGGTGCTTTCTTT | CASSPDPVGAFF
TRBJ2-5 | TRBV7-9 | . | . | TGTGCCAGCAGCTTAGCTCCCTCAAAAGGACGGGAGACCCAGTACTTC | CASSLAPSKGRETQYF
TRBJ1-5 | TRBV28 | . | . | TGTGCCAGCAGCCATCGGACATATAATAGCAATCAGCCCCAGCATTTT | CASSHRTYNSNQPQHF
TRBJ2-4 | TRBV5-1 | . | . | TGCGCCAGCAGTCTAGCAGGGGTGGAGGGCATTCAGTACTTC | CASSLAGVEGIQYF
TRBJ2-1 | TRBV27 | . | . | TGTGCCAGCAGTTTACGTTTTGCAACTTGGGATGAGCAGTTCTTC | CASSLRFATWDEQFF
TRBJ2-7 | TRBV9 | . | . | TGTGCCAGCAGCGTAGAAAGCAACTACGAGCAGTACTTC | CASSVESNYEQYF
TRBJ1-2 | TRBV2 | once | . | TGTGCCAGCAGTGAGAATATTGGCTACACCTTC | CASSENIGYTF
TRBJ2-1 | TRBV6-1 | . | . | TGTGCCAGCAGCGAAGAGACCCAGTTCTTC | CASSEETQFF
TRBJ2-3 | TRBV18 | . | . | TGTGCCAGCGCACCACCGGCCACAGATACGCAGTATTTT | CASAPPATDTQYF
TRBJ2-3 | TRBV9 | . | . | TGTGCCAGCAGCGTAGGCCAAACTCGGCGGGGCGGCACAGATACGCAGTATTTT | CASSVGQTRRGGTDTQYF
TRBJ1-6 | TRBV4-2 | . | . | TGTGCCAGCAGCCCGTTTGACAGCTTTTATAATTCACCCCTCCACTTT | CASSPFDSFYNSPLHF